The clone carrying this T cell receptor (beta chain) was counted many times. These data belong to a study of regulatory T cells in long-lasting Graves disease. Trimming took off 5 bases at V and 8 bases at J, with 15 bases between the two ends. Germline V gene sequence: CDR1 MNHEY, CDR2 SMNVEV (reference sequence). There are 14 residues in the CDR3. The time point was: newly diagnosed GD, antithyroid drugs for less than 3 months. Generation of the TCR library employed RNA extracted from PBMCs. HTBI primers from iRepertoire and Arm-PCR of CDR3 regions yielded the TCR beta libraries. Each CDR3 protein is one row after TCRdb ran MiXCR on the multiplex PCR reads. The sample has approximately 400,000 distinct CDR3 sequences; approximately 12% are singletons. These data also featured in a second study, about T cells in Graves' hyperthyroidism and ophthalmopathy.

This material consisted of peripheral blood mononuclear cells (PBMCs), taken at new diagnosis, from a patient treated with antithyroid drugs. This sequence was found in a young woman with Graves disease. The chain employs TRBV27 and TRBJ1-4, with D possibly matching TRBD1 (5 bases). The CDR3 coding sequence is TGTGCCAGCAGTCTACGGGGCGCTCAAGAAAAACTGTTTTTT. Protein product: CASSLRGAQEKLFF. Based on the CDR3 plus reference TRBV27 and TRBJ1-4, the full variable domain is EAQVTQNPRYLITVTGKKLTVTCSQNMNHEYMSWYRQDPGLGLRQIYYSMNVEVTDKGDVPEGYKVSRKEKRNFPLILESPSPNQTSLYFCASSLRGAQEKLFFGSGTQLSVL.